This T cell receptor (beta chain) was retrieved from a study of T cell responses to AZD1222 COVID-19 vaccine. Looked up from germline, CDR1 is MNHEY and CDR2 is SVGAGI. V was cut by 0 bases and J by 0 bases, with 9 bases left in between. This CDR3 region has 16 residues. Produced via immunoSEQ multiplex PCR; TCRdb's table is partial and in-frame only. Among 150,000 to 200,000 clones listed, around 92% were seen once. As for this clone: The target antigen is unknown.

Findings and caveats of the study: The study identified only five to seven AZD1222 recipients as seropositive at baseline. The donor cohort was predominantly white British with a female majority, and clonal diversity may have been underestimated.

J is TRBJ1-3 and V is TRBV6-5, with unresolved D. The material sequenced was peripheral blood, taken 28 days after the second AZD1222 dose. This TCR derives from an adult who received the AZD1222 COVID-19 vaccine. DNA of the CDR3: TGTGCCAGCAGTTACTCGGGGATTTCCTCTGGAAACACCATATATTTT. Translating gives CASSYSGISSGNTIYF.